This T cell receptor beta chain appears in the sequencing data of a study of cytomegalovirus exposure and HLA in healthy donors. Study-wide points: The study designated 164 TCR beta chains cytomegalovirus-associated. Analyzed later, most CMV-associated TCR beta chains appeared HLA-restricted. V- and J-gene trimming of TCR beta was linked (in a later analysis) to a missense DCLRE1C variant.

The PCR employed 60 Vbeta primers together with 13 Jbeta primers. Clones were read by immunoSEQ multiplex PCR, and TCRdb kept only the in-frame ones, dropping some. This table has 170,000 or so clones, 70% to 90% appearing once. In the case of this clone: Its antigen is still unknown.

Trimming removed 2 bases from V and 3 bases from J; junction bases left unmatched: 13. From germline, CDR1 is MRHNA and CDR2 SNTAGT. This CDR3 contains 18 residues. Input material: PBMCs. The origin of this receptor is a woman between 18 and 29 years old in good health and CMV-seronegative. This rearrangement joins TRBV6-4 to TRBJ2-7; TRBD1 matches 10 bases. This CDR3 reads CASSDLGQGPLSNYEQYF. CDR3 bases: TGTGCCAGCAGTGACCTGGGACAGGGGCCCCTTTCGAACTACGAGCAGTACTTC.